This passage covers 18 T cell receptor beta chains from one sample sequenced in a study of T cell responses to AZD1222 COVID-19 vaccine. Repertoires were generated with immunoSEQ multiplex PCR, while TCRdb's copy carries only in-frame clones and drops some. This table holds some 110,000 clones, around 94% found once. The sequenced sample was peripheral blood, obtained on day 0 of AZD1222 vaccination. These receptors all stem from an adult in good health.

The chain is built from TRBV15 and TRBJ1-5, with no clear D. The CDR3 has 14 amino acids. Germline CDR1 reads LNHNV; CDR2 reads YYDKDF (reference sequence). V was trimmed by 0 bases and J by 0 bases, leaving 3 bases between them. The CDR3 loop is CATSRENSNQPQHF. The CDR3 bases are TGTGCCACCAGCAGAGAAAATAGCAATCAGCCCCAGCATTTT.

V is TRBV5-8 and J is TRBJ1-5; D is unclear. The germline gives CDR1 SGHTS, CDR2 YDEGEE. V dropped 0 bases and J dropped 9 bases, with 19 bases sitting between them. This CDR3 region has 16 residues. Here the CDR3 DNA reads TGTGCCAGCAGCTTGGGCGATAAGGGATCTAAGCGGCCCCAGCATTTT. Translating it yields CASSLGDKGSKRPQHF.

The chain joins TRBV7-9 to TRBJ2-1; D is undetermined. The CDR3 extends over 17 amino acids. The V end lost 3 bases, the J end lost 2 bases, and 17 bases lay between the germline ends. The V gene's germline CDR1 is SEHNR and CDR2 FQNEAQ (reference sequence). The CDR3 here is CASSFPEGSTTYNEQFF. The CDR3 nucleotides are TGTGCCAGCAGCTTCCCGGAAGGTAGTACTACCTACAATGAGCAGTTCTTC.

The CDR3, as DNA: TGTGCCAGCAGCGTAGCTCGCGGGGGGCTAGCGGGAAACACAGATACGCAGTATTTT. Amino acids: CASSVARGGLAGNTDTQYF. The chain links TRBV9 to TRBJ2-3, with 9 bases lining up with TRBD2. V shed 0 bases, J shed 2 bases, and the junction held 13 bases outside the gene matches. The length of the CDR3 is 19 residues. Germline V CDR1 and CDR2: SGDLS, YYNGEE.

The rearrangement links TRBV28 to TRBJ1-1; the D gene is possibly TRBD1 (6 bases). The germline gives CDR1 MDHEN, CDR2 SYDVKM. The CDR3 spans 14 residues. V lost 4 bases and J lost 8, with 17 bases in between. CDR3 amino acids: CASSYPDREGEAFF. CDR3 DNA: TGTGCCAGCAGTTACCCGGACAGAGAAGGCGAAGCTTTCTTT.

The J gene is TRBJ2-7, the V gene TRBV18, with D uncertain. V was cut by 4 bases and J by 5 bases, with 18 bases left in between. The CDR3 length is 15 residues. The germline gives CDR1 KGHSH, CDR2 LQKENI. The CDR3 protein is CASSRKPVAPDEQYF. The CDR3 DNA reads as TGTGCCAGCTCACGGAAACCGGTGGCCCCGGACGAGCAGTACTTC. The whole variable domain, filled in from reference TRBV18 and TRBJ2-7, reads NAGVMQNPRHLVRRRGQEARLRCSPMKGHSHVYWYRQLPEEGLKFMVYLQKENIIDESGMPKERFSAEFPKEGPSILRIQQVVRGDSAAYFCASSRKPVAPDEQYFGPGTRLTVT.

V gene TRBV18 combines with J gene TRBJ1-1; D is ambiguous. V was clipped by 1 base and J by 7 bases, with 7 bases between them. The CDR3 consists of 12 residues. Germline V lookup: CDR1 KGHSH, CDR2 LQKENI. The CDR3 loop reads CASSPQGREAFF. CDR3 DNA: TGTGCCAGCTCACCACAGGGCCGTGAAGCTTTCTTT.

The V and J genes are TRBV3-1 (or the pseudogene TRBV3-2) and TRBJ2-3, with unresolved D. The V gene lost 0 bases and the J gene lost 7 bases, with 17 bases spanning the gap. Germline V gene sequence: CDR1 LGHDT, CDR2 YNNKEL (reference sequence). The CDR3 totals 16 residues. The CDR3 bases are TGTGCCAGCAGCCAAGAACCCTCGCCGAGAACTCATACGCAGTATTTT. It yields the protein CASSQEPSPRTHTQYF.

The chain employs TRBV14 and TRBJ2-2, with D unclear. This CDR3 has 13 amino acids. CDR1 SGHDN and CDR2 FVKESK come from the germline V gene. With 4 bases removed from V and 3 bases from J, the gap between germline ends came to 6 bases. CDR3 protein: CASSPSDTGELFF. The CDR3 DNA sequence: TGTGCCAGCAGCCCCTCCGACACCGGGGAGCTGTTTTTT.

The genes are TRBV10-2 and TRBJ1-1; D unresolved. CDR3 length: 12 residues. The germline V gene encodes CDR1 WSHSY and CDR2 SAAADI. The ends were cut back, 8 bases at V and 3 bases at J, with 10 bases in the middle. The CDR3, as DNA: TGCGCCAGCGGCCACAGTTACACTGAAGCTTTCTTT. Its translation is CASGHSYTEAFF.

The J gene is TRBJ1-4, the V gene TRBV19; D is perhaps TRBD1 (6 bases). The germline gives CDR1 LNHDA, CDR2 SQIVND (reference sequence). CDR3 length: 16 residues. V was shortened by 6 bases and J by 1 base, with 15 bases between the two germline ends. CDR3 sequence: CASSPDRRGTNEKLFF. Written as DNA, the CDR3 is TGTGCCAGTAGCCCTGACAGGAGGGGAACTAATGAAAAACTGTTTTTT.

The J gene is TRBJ2-7, the V gene TRBV27, with D possibly matching TRBD1 (6 bases). The CDR3 covers 15 residues. In germline, CDR1 is MNHEY, CDR2 SMNVEV (reference sequence). V lost 2 bases to trimming and J lost 8 bases, with 19 bases between them. DNA for the CDR3: TGTGCCAGCAGTTTAAGGGGGACAATGCAATCACAGCAGTACTTC. This translates into CASSLRGTMQSQQYF.

This rearrangement joins TRBV27 to TRBJ2-7; no definite D call. Germline V gene sequence: CDR1 MNHEY, CDR2 SMNVEV (reference sequence). The CDR3 is made up of 13 amino acids. V lost 6 bases to trimming and J lost 6 bases, with 15 bases between them. CDR3 coding DNA: TGTGCCAGCAGGGGATCCGATATGTTCGAGCAGTACTTC. It codes for CASRGSDMFEQYF.

The rearrangement uses TRBV3-1 (or the pseudogene TRBV3-2) and TRBJ1-4; the D is unclear. Trimming removed 0 bases from V and 8 bases from J, with 4 bases in between. The CDR3 spans 12 residues. Germline V gives CDR1 LGHDT, CDR2 YNNKEL (reference sequence). The CDR3 DNA sequence: TGTGCCAGCAGCCAAGATTTGGAAAAACTGTTTTTT. It is translated as CASSQDLEKLFF.

This chain connects TRBV5-1 to TRBJ1-2; D is ambiguous. The V end was cut by 4 bases, the J end by 2 bases, with 9 bases between. This CDR3 is built from 13 residues. The germline V gene has CDR1 SGHRS and CDR2 YFSETQ. The CDR3 region has the DNA TGCGCCAGCAGCGTCACAGCGAACTATGGCTACACCTTC. Residues: CASSVTANYGYTF.

This clone appeared a single time. The chain is built from TRBV28 and TRBJ2-1; 12 nucleotides agree with TRBD2. The ends lost 5 bases at V and 3 bases at J; junction bases unmatched: 2. The CDR3 is made up of 15 amino acids. The germline V gene has CDR1 MDHEN and CDR2 SYDVKM. The CDR3, as DNA: TGTGCCAGCAGTGGGACTAGCGGGCACTACAATGAGCAGTTCTTC. This sequence encodes CASSGTSGHYNEQFF.

The chain uses TRBV20-1 and TRBJ2-3; 12 bases map to TRBD2. CDR1 is DFQATT, CDR2 SNEGSKA, per germline (reference sequence). This CDR3 has 16 amino acids. J was trimmed by 5 bases and V by 3 bases; bases with no gene match: 9. The CDR3 here is CSASDILAGGVDTQYF. The CDR3 DNA reads as TGCAGTGCTAGTGATATCCTAGCGGGAGGGGTAGATACGCAGTATTTT.

This clone turned up a few times. J is TRBJ2-1 and V is TRBV7-2; TRBD2 agrees at 7 bases. Germline V CDR1 and CDR2: SGHTA, FQGNSA. V shed 0 bases and J 6 bases; nucleotides not matched to a gene: 5. The CDR3 contains 15 residues. The CDR3 loop is CASSLASAGVNEQFF. The CDR3 region has the DNA TGTGCCAGCAGCTTAGCGTCCGCGGGAGTCAATGAGCAGTTCTTC.